This T cell receptor (beta chain) was documented in a study of T cells in Graves' hyperthyroidism and ophthalmopathy. Whole-study context: Peripheral blood was taken when the disease was first diagnosed, before any treatment began. Study observations and caveats: Most thyroid clonotypes expanded above 0.001 appeared in blood too. A model using 13 V-J features told ophthalmopathy apart from stable hyperthyroidism.

Pregnant or lactating patients were excluded, as were those with uncontrolled infection or other autoimmune disease. CDR3 length equals 15 residues. Germline CDR1 is SGHRS and CDR2 is YFSETQ. Trimming removed 1 base at V and 4 bases at J, with 15 bases between. TCR beta CDR3 regions were amplified from RNA. The TCR CDR3 first-round RT-PCR relied on the HTBI primer set. TCRdb processed the multiplex PCR reads anew with MiXCR; each CDR3 protein has one entry. The sample records about 330,000 distinct CDR3 sequences, roughly 13% being singletons. Points on this clonotype: Antigen specificity is unknown.

The receptor was isolated from a woman aged 40 to 49 with Graves' ophthalmopathy. The sample comprised blood. The chain is built from TRBV5-1 and TRBJ2-7, with D perhaps TRBD1 (6 bases). The CDR3 region is CASSLWAGAGYEQYF. CDR3 DNA sequence: TGCGCCAGCAGCTTGTGGGCAGGGGCCGGATACGAGCAGTACTTC.